This TCR beta chain was sequenced during a study of T cells in Graves' hyperthyroidism and ophthalmopathy. Study context: Peripheral blood was obtained at initial diagnosis, preceding any treatment.

This clonotype has only a few counts. Its antigen is not identified. Study observations and caveats: Clonotypes that were expanded in thyroid above 0.001 mostly appeared in blood too.

Ophthalmopathy cases met thresholds of Clinical Activity Score at least 3, NOSPECS grade at least 4 and duration under 3 months. Diagnostic assessment was based on clinical symptoms, serum thyroxine and TRAb, thyroid ultrasound and orbital computed tomography. The V end was cut by 6 bases, the J end by 7 bases, with 13 bases between. In germline, CDR1 is MDHEN, CDR2 SYDVKM. This CDR3 is 13 amino acids long. The TCR beta CDR3 regions underwent amplification using RNA transcripts as the source. An initial round of RT-PCR targeting the TCR CDR3 relied on the HTBI primer set. TCRdb reprocessed the multiplex PCR reads with MiXCR, giving one entry per CDR3 protein. The sample has about 400,000 distinct CDR3 sequences, 13% to 15% seen once; the top ten hold around 19%.

The chain couples TRBV28 to TRBJ1-5; no reliable D call. Sequencing used blood. The source of this sequence is a woman aged 25 to 45 with Graves' ophthalmopathy. CDR3 sequence: CASSPFTGQPQHF. The CDR3 DNA reads TGTGCCAGCAGCCCCTTCACGGGGCAGCCCCAGCATTTT.